The rows below give T cell receptor beta chains drawn from one sample of a study of cytomegalovirus exposure and HLA in healthy donors. Clones were sequenced by immunoSEQ multiplex PCR, and TCRdb holds only the in-frame ones, with some missing. The sample includes about 160,000 clones, just under 80% seen only once; the top ten take approximately 1.4%. Sequencing was carried out using PBMCs. The receptors stem from a man younger than 45 in good health and CMV-seronegative. Both conserved end residues are part of each CDR3. The order of the fields is J gene, D gene, clone size, V gene, CDR3 length, CDR3 DNA, CDR3 protein. The D gene is left open where the match is weak. Clone size is stated in some rows and not others, as once, few, many or a class when expanded.

>TRBJ2-7|TRBD1|few|TRBV6-7|18
TGTGCCAGCAGTTACTCTAGAGTCCCCGGGACAGAAGGTTACGAGCAGTACTTC
CASSYSRVPGTEGYEQYF
>TRBJ1-5|NA|NA|TRBV10-2|15
TGCGCCAGCAGTGAGGTACAGGGTAGCAATCAGCCCCAGCATTTT
CASSEVQGSNQPQHF
>TRBJ1-5|TRBD1|once|TRBV19|13
TGTGCCAGTAGTTCACAGGGGGGTCAGCCCCAGCATTTT
CASSSQGGQPQHF
>TRBJ2-3|NA|NA|TRBV7-3|17
TGTGCCAGCAGCCCCCACGGGGAGCGGTCTAGCACAGATACGCAGTATTTT
CASSPHGERSSTDTQYF
>TRBJ2-7|TRBD1|NA|TRBV6-5|13
TGTGCCAGCAGTTACGACAGGGGAAACGAGCAGTACTTC
CASSYDRGNEQYF
>TRBJ2-1|TRBD1|NA|TRBV7-8|18
TGTGCCAGCAGCTTAGAGGGACAGGGAGTAGGGGTCGTCTATGAGCAGTTCTTC
CASSLEGQGVGVVYEQFF
>TRBJ2-7|TRBD1|few|TRBV5-7|14
TGTGCCAGCAGCTTATGGACAGGGCATAACGAGCAGTACTTC
CASSLWTGHNEQYF
>TRBJ2-7|NA|NA|TRBV21-1|14
TGTGCCAGCAGCTCTGGGACAGGGCGCTACGAGCAGTACTTC
CASSSGTGRYEQYF
>TRBJ2-5|NA|NA|TRBV12-5|13
TGTGCTAGTGGTTTGGGTCGCGGAGAGACCCAGTACTTC
CASGLGRGETQYF
>TRBJ2-7|TRBD2|NA|TRBV5-4|14
TGTGCCAGCAGCCCCAGCGGGAATTCCTACGAGCAGTACTTC
CASSPSGNSYEQYF
>TRBJ2-5|TRBD1|NA|TRBV5-8|17
TGTGCCAGCAGCGCCGTTTTGGACAGGGGGCACCAAGAGACCCAGTACTTC
CASSAVLDRGHQETQYF
>TRBJ1-2|NA|NA|TRBV10-3|12
TGTGCCATCAGTCAGGACAGTTTGAGCTACACCTTC
CAISQDSLSYTF
>TRBJ2-5|NA|NA|TRBV4-1|15
TGCGCCAGCAGCCAACCTTCGAGCCTCCAAGAGACCCAGTACTTC
CASSQPSSLQETQYF
>TRBJ2-3|NA|NA|TRBV29-1|13
TGCAGCGTTGTAGTCGATAGCACAGATACGCAGTATTTT
CSVVVDSTDTQYF
>TRBJ1-1|TRBD1|NA|TRBV4-1|15
TGCGCCAGCAGCCTGGACAGGGGGTTGAACACTGAAGCTTTCTTT
CASSLDRGLNTEAFF
>TRBJ1-5|NA|once|TRBV28|16
TGTGCCAGCAGTTTATATCGAACCAGGGACAATCAGCCCCAGCATTTT
CASSLYRTRDNQPQHF
>TRBJ1-2|NA|NA|TRBV6-5|14
TGTGCCAGCAGTCCACAATCATCCACCTATGGCTACACCTTC
CASSPQSSTYGYTF
>TRBJ2-1|NA|few|TRBV7-6|14
TGTGCCAGCAGCTTAGAGGCTCAGGCCCATGAGCAGTTCTTC
CASSLEAQAHEQFF
>TRBJ2-2|TRBD2|NA|TRBV7-9|15
TGTGCCAGCAGCTTAGCTAGCGGGACCACCGGGGAGCTGTTTTTT
CASSLASGTTGELFF
>TRBJ2-1|NA|NA|TRBV6-6|12
TGTGCCAGCAGTTACTCGGGGACTCTTCAGTTCTTC
CASSYSGTLQFF
>TRBJ1-2|NA|NA|TRBV5-1|13
TGCGCCAGCAGCTTGGGGGCAGATTATGGCTACACCTTC
CASSLGADYGYTF
>TRBJ2-2|TRBD2|few|TRBV4-1|16
TGCGCCAGCAGCCAAGATCTGGGGGGAGGGTCCGGGGAGCTGTTTTTT
CASSQDLGGGSGELFF
>TRBJ2-5|NA|few|TRBV9|14
TGTGCCAGCAGCGGAGGGCATATACAAGAGACCCAGTACTTC
CASSGGHIQETQYF
>TRBJ1-1|NA|NA|TRBV7-9|12
TGTGCCAGCGCCGCCGGGACATACGGAGCTTTCTTT
CASAAGTYGAFF
>TRBJ1-2|TRBD1|NA|TRBV4-3|16
TGCGCCAGCAGCCAAGATAGGGGGGGACAGGGGATTGGCTACACCTTC
CASSQDRGGQGIGYTF
>TRBJ2-1|TRBD1|NA|TRBV19|15
TGTGCCAGTATTCCAGCAGGGGGCTTTGTCGATGAGCAGTTCTTC
CASIPAGGFVDEQFF
>TRBJ2-2|NA|NA|TRBV7-9|12
TGTTCCAGCGTGGGGCCCAGCGGGGAGCTGTTTTTT
CSSVGPSGELFF
>TRBJ2-7|TRBD1|NA|TRBV5-4|16
TGTGCCAGCAGCTTGGGAAAAGGACAGGTAGGGTACGAGCAGTACTTC
CASSLGKGQVGYEQYF
>TRBJ2-1|TRBD2|few|TRBV30|17
TGTGCCTGGAGTGTTCTAGCGGGGGGATTCCGTGCCTATGAGCAGTTCTTC
CAWSVLAGGFRAYEQFF
>TRBJ2-3|TRBD1|few|TRBV11-1|15
TGTGCCAGCAGCCCCCGACAGGGGCCGATTGATACGCAGTATTTT
CASSPRQGPIDTQYF
>TRBJ2-1|NA|NA|TRBV2|14
TGTGCCACCTCCGGGGGTTTCTCCTACAATGAGCAGTTCTTC
CATSGGFSYNEQFF
>TRBJ2-1|TRBD2|NA|TRBV5-1|15
TGCGCCAGCAGCCAGAGCGGGGGGCCCTACAATGAGCAGTTCTTC
CASSQSGGPYNEQFF
>TRBJ1-2|NA|NA|TRBV7-8|15
TGTGCCAGCAGCTTAAGTACAGGGACTAACTATGGCTACACCTTC
CASSLSTGTNYGYTF
>TRBJ2-3|TRBD2|NA|TRBV5-5|16
TGTGCCAGCAGCTTCGGGACTAGCGGATCCACAGATACGCAGTATTTT
CASSFGTSGSTDTQYF
>TRBJ2-1|TRBD2|NA|TRBV27|16
TGTGCCAGCAGTTTACTGGGCGGGAGTTCCTACAATGAGCAGTTCTTC
CASSLLGGSSYNEQFF
>TRBJ2-2|NA|NA|TRBV21-1|17
TGTGCCAGCAGCAACCCCGGGACAGGGGTGAACACCGGGGAGCTGTTTTTT
CASSNPGTGVNTGELFF
>TRBJ2-1|NA|NA|TRBV7-9|15
TGTGCCAGCAGCCCCCTAGCGCTATCCTACAATGAGCAGTTCTTC
CASSPLALSYNEQFF
>TRBJ2-7|NA|few|TRBV15|15
TGTGCCACCAGCCTCTACGGACACAACTCCTACGAGCAGTACTTC
CATSLYGHNSYEQYF
>TRBJ1-2|TRBD1|NA|TRBV6-5|13
TGTGCCAGCGGTCTAGGAGGGACAGATGGCTACACCTTC
CASGLGGTDGYTF
>TRBJ2-7|NA|NA|TRBV23-1|17
TGCGCCAGCAGCCGACAAAATGGACAGTCGAGCTCCTACGAGCAGTACTTC
CASSRQNGQSSSYEQYF
>TRBJ1-2|NA|once|TRBV6-5|14
TGTGCCAGCAGAAACGATCAGGGTAGCGGTGGCTACACCTTC
CASRNDQGSGGYTF
>TRBJ2-1|TRBD1|NA|TRBV2|15
TGTGCCAGCAGTCTACGGACAGGGTCCTACAATGAGCAGTTCTTC
CASSLRTGSYNEQFF
>TRBJ2-1|NA|NA|TRBV5-6|13
TGTGCCAGCCTAAAACTCTCCTACAATGAGCAGTTCTTC
CASLKLSYNEQFF
>TRBJ2-2|TRBD1|few|TRBV29-1|15
TGCAGCGCCCGACTAGGGACAGGGGCGGCCGGGGAGCTGTTTTTT
CSARLGTGAAGELFF
>TRBJ2-1|NA|NA|TRBV27|15
TGTGCCAGCAGTTCGTTTCGGGACTCTTACAATGAGCAGTTCTTC
CASSSFRDSYNEQFF
>TRBJ2-1|NA|NA|TRBV18|14
TGTGCCAGCTCACCCCAAGATACGGTAAATGAGCAGTTCTTC
CASSPQDTVNEQFF
>TRBJ2-3|NA|NA|TRBV5-4|14
TGTGCCAGCAGAAGACAGGAGTGGACAGATACGCAGTATTTT
CASRRQEWTDTQYF
>TRBJ2-1|NA|NA|TRBV30|14
TGTGCCTGTAGGCACGGGGTGCGATACAATGAGCAGTTCTTC
CACRHGVRYNEQFF
>TRBJ2-7|TRBD1|NA|TRBV19|15
TGTGCCAGTAGTCCACGGACAGGGGCCTCCTACGAGCAGTACTTC
CASSPRTGASYEQYF
>TRBJ1-5|NA|NA|TRBV7-8|14
TGTGCCAGCAGCTTTTCAGGGTCGGATCAGCCCCAGCATTTT
CASSFSGSDQPQHF
>TRBJ2-7|TRBD2|NA|TRBV28|15
TGTGCCAGCAGTTCCGGGGGGATTAGCTCCTACGAGCAGTACTTC
CASSSGGISSYEQYF
>TRBJ2-5|NA|NA|TRBV14|17
TGTGCCAGCAGCCAAGATCGGTGGAGGGCTCCGTCAGAGACCCAGTACTTC
CASSQDRWRAPSETQYF
>TRBJ2-7|TRBD2|NA|TRBV30|17
TGTGCCTGGAGTGTCCTGCTCACTAGCGGGAGCTCCTACGAGCAGTACTTC
CAWSVLLTSGSSYEQYF
>TRBJ1-2|NA|once|TRBV30|15
TGTGCCTGGAGCGTAGGGTTCAGGGCCGGCTATGGCTACACCTTC
CAWSVGFRAGYGYTF
>TRBJ1-6|NA|NA|TRBV5-4|15
TGTGCCAGCAGCCGCGGGGTCCCGGTTAATTCACCCCTCCACTTT
CASSRGVPVNSPLHF